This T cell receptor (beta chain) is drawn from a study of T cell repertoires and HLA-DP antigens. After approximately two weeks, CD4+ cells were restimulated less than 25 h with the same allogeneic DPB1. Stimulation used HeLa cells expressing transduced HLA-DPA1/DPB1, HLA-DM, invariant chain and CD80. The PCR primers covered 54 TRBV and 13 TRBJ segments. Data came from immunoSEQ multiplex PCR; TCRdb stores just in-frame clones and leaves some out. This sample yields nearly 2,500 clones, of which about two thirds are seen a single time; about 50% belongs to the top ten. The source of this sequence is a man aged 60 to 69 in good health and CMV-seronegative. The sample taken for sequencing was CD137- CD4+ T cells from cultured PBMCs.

The CDR3 DNA sequence: TGTGCCAGCAGCTTACTAGGGGTAGGCACCGGGGAGCTGTTTTTT. This codes for CASSLLGVGTGELFF. J is TRBJ2-2 and V is TRBV11-3, with D possibly matching TRBD1 (5 bases). V lost 2 bases and J 4 bases, leaving 11 bases between the germline ends. There are 15 residues in the CDR3. Germline V gene data show CDR1 as SGHNT and CDR2 as YENEEA.